This T cell receptor beta chain was identified in a study of blood T cell repertoires in COVID-19. About the study: Italy, Spain and the United States were the sources of the convalescent and acute COVID-19 samples. Nucleic acid was either cDNA or gDNA, and it came from T cells, B-cell-depleted T cells, or PBMCs.

Authors' processing steps: Quantification of nucleated cells was approximated via reference gene primer amplification. Sequenced by immunoSEQ multiplex PCR; TCRdb stores in-frame clones only, minus some. V and J calls and clone size are those listed in that table; D and trimming were worked out from the DNA. This repertoire shows 150,000 to 200,000 clones, approximately 89% found once; its top ten account for roughly 3.4%. Germline V gives CDR1 SGDLS, CDR2 YYNGEE. This CDR3 is 15 amino acids long. The V segment lost 3 bases and the J segment 4 bases; nucleotides outside the gene matches: 5. The rearrangement links TRBV9 to TRBJ2-1, with TRBD2 identical over 9 bases. The sequencing input was peripheral blood. The TCR was taken from a man in his 70s with acute or convalescent COVID-19. Here the CDR3 DNA reads TGTGCCAGCAGCGAGGCGGGGGGGCAATACAATGAGCAGTTCTTC. Translating gives CASSEAGGQYNEQFF.